The source of this TCR beta chain is a study of cytomegalovirus exposure and HLA in healthy donors. Primers included in the PCR were 60 Vbeta and 13 Jbeta primers. Assay used: immunoSEQ multiplex PCR; TCRdb lists only in-frame clones, some missing. This table holds 200,000 to 250,000 clones, 80% to 90% found once. This CDR3 comprises 15 residues. V gave up 5 bases and J gave up 0 bases; unmatched junction bases: 5. Germline CDR1 and CDR2: SGHRS and YFSETQ. The V and J genes are TRBV5-1 and TRBJ2-1; 7 nucleotides agree with TRBD2. The source material was PBMCs. The source of this sequence is a woman aged 18 to 35 in good health and CMV-seronegative. The CDR3 sequence: CASRERDSSYNEQFF. CDR3 DNA: TGCGCCAGCAGGGAGCGGGATAGCTCCTACAATGAGCAGTTCTTC.